Shown below are 11 T cell receptor beta chains from a single sample sequenced in a study of identical twins. A single record per CDR3 protein comes from TCRdb applying MiXCR to the 5' RACE reads. The sample comprises about 530,000 distinct CDR3 sequences, approximately 16% of which are singletons, and around 0.48% rests with the top ten. The same sample was also used in a study of yellow fever vaccine responses in identical twins.

Sequencing used CD4+ T cells sorted from blood. These receptors all stem from a woman between 18 and 29 years old in good health.

This clonotype was observed a few times. This chain connects TRBV9 to TRBJ2-3, with 9 bases lining up with TRBD2. Germline values: CDR1 SGDLS, CDR2 YYNGEE. This CDR3 comprises 17 residues. The J segment lost 0 bases and the V segment lost 0 bases, leaving 5 bases of the junction unmatched. Here the CDR3 reads CASSVVASGVSTDTQYF. As DNA, the CDR3 is TGTGCCAGCAGCGTAGTAGCTAGCGGGGTTAGCACAGATACGCAGTATTTT.

This clonotype was detected many times. The chain recombines TRBV12-3 or TRBV12-4 with TRBJ2-1; no reliable D call. Trimming took off 8 bases at V and 4 bases at J, with 9 bases between the two ends. The CDR3 is 12 residues long. The CDR3: CASSLSYNEQFF. As DNA, the CDR3 is TGTGCCAGCTCACTAAGTTACAATGAGCAGTTCTTC.

This clonotype was seen at least ten times. V is TRBV4-1 and J is TRBJ1-1; 7 bases map to TRBD1. CDR3 length equals 15 residues. The V segment lost 4 bases and the J segment 1 base; nucleotides outside the gene matches: 6. Per the germline V gene, CDR1 is MGHRA and CDR2 is YSYEKL. The CDR3 reads CASSLLTGTNTEAFF. The CDR3 nucleotides are TGCGCCAGCAGCCTACTGACAGGGACGAACACTGAAGCTTTCTTT.

V gene TRBV7-9 combines with J gene TRBJ2-1; tentative D call: TRBD2 (7 bases). CDR3 length equals 16 residues. Per germline, CDR1 SEHNR and CDR2 FQNEAQ (reference sequence). Trimming removed 3 bases from V and 8 bases from J, with 20 bases in between. The CDR3 DNA reads as TGTGCCAGCAGCTTCTGGGGGGGGCGGGAGAAAGATGAGCAGTTCTTC. Residues: CASSFWGGREKDEQFF.

DNA of the CDR3: TGTGCCATCAGTGCGGATACAGGCGTTGCAACTAATGAAAAACTGTTTTTT. It yields the protein CAISADTGVATNEKLFF. V usage is TRBV10-3 and J usage is TRBJ1-4; a possible D gene is TRBD1 (5 bases). CDR1 ENHRY and CDR2 SYGVKD come from the germline V gene. V gave up 4 bases and J gave up 0 bases, with 15 bases separating them. This CDR3 contains 17 residues.

The chain couples TRBV27 to TRBJ2-7, with D uncertain. Germline values: CDR1 MNHEY, CDR2 SMNVEV (reference sequence). V dropped 6 bases and J dropped 3 bases, with 15 bases sitting between them. The CDR3 loop spans 14 amino acids. CDR3 in amino acids: CASSLTIFDYEQYF. CDR3 in DNA: TGTGCCAGCAGCCTCACTATCTTCGACTACGAGCAGTACTTC.

This clonotype has more than one count but fewer than ten. This rearrangement joins TRBV20-1 to TRBJ2-7, with a possible D match to TRBD2 (5 bases). The CDR3 runs to 11 residues. With 5 bases removed from V and 5 bases from J, the gap between germline ends came to 10 bases. Germline V gene data show CDR1 as DFQATT and CDR2 as SNEGSKA (reference sequence). CDR3 region: CSAAPGNEQYF. For the CDR3, the DNA is TGCAGTGCTGCTCCCGGGAACGAGCAGTACTTC.

The genes are TRBV3-1 and TRBJ2-7, with D tentatively TRBD2 (5 bases). Trimming took off 3 bases at V and 2 bases at J, with 14 bases between the two ends. The CDR3 totals 15 residues. CDR1 is LGHDT and CDR2 is YNNKEL in the germline V gene (reference sequence). The CDR3 region is CASSQLDSKPYEQYF. CDR3 nucleotide sequence: TGTGCCAGCAGCCAGTTGGACTCGAAACCCTACGAGCAGTACTTC.

The rearrangement links TRBV12-3 or TRBV12-4 to TRBJ1-2; D uncertain. The CDR3 length is 14 residues. Trimming stripped 1 base from V and 1 base from J, with 7 bases between. Here the CDR3 reads CASSLGAVNYGYTF. For the CDR3, the DNA is TGTGCCAGCAGTTTAGGTGCGGTTAACTATGGCTACACCTTC.

The chain has TRBV5-1 and TRBJ1-1; no clear D. V lost 7 bases to trimming and J lost 1 base, with 11 bases between them. Germline CDR1 reads SGHRS; CDR2 reads YFSETQ. The CDR3 is 13 amino acids. The CDR3 bases are TGCGCCAGCTGCGGGGTCCCGAACACTGAAGCTTTCTTT. Translated: CASCGVPNTEAFF.

The sample holds many counts of this clonotype. The V gene is TRBV20-1, the J gene TRBJ1-1; 8 bases fit TRBD1. Germline trimming cut 8 bases from V and 3 bases from J; bases unmatched to any gene: 11. The CDR3 contains 14 residues. Germline V lookup: CDR1 DFQATT, CDR2 SNEGSKA (reference sequence). CDR3 sequence (DNA): TGCAGTCCTAACCGGAGACAGGGGCACACTGAAGCTTTCTTT. Amino acid sequence: CSPNRRQGHTEAFF.